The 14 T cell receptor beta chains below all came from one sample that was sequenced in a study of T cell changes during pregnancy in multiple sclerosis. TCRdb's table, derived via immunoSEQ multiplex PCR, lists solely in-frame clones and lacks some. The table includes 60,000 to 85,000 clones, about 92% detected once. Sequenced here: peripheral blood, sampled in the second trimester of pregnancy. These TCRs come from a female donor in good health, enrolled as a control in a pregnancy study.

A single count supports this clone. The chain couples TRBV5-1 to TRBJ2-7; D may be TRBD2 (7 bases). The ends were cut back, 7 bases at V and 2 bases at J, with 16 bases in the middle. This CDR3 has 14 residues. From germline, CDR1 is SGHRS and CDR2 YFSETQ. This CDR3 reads CASGEGGSTYEQYF. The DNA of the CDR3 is TGCGCCAGCGGGGAGGGGGGGTCTACCTACGAGCAGTACTTC.

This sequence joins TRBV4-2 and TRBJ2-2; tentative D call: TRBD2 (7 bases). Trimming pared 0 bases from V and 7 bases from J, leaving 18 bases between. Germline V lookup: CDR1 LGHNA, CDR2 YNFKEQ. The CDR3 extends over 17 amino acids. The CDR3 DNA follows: TGTGCCAGCAGCCAAGAGATTAGAGGGGGGGCTGTCGGGGAGCTGTTTTTT. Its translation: CASSQEIRGGAVGELFF.

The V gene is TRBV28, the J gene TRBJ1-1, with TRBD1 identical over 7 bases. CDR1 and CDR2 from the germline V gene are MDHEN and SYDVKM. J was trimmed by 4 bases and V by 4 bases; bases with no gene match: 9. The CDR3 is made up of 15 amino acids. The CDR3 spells CASSYRGRLGTEAFF. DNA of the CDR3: TGTGCCAGCAGTTACAGGGGTAGGTTAGGCACTGAAGCTTTCTTT. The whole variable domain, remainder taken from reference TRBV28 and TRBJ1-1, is DVKVTQSSRYLVKRTGEKVFLECVQDMDHENMFWYRQDPGLGLRLIYFSYDVKMKEKGDIPEGYSVSREKKERFSLILESASTNQTSMYLCASSYRGRLGTEAFFGQGTRLTVV.

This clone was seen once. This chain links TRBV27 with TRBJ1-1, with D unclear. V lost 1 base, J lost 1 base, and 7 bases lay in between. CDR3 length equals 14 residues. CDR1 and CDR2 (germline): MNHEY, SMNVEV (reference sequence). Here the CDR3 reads CASSLYSGNTEAFF. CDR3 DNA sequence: TGTGCCAGCAGTTTATACTCGGGGAACACTGAAGCTTTCTTT.

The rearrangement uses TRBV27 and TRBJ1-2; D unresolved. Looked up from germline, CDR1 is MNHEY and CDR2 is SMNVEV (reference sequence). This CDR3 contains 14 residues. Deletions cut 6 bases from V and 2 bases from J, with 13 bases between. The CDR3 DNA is TGTGCCAGCAGAGTTGGAGGGAGGAACTATGGCTACACCTTC. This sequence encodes CASRVGGRNYGYTF.

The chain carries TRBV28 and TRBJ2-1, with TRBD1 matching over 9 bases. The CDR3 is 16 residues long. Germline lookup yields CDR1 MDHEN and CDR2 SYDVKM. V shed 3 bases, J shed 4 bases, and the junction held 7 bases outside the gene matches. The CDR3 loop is CASSLSGTGLYNEQFF. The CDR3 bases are TGTGCCAGCAGTTTGTCTGGGACAGGGTTGTACAATGAGCAGTTCTTC.

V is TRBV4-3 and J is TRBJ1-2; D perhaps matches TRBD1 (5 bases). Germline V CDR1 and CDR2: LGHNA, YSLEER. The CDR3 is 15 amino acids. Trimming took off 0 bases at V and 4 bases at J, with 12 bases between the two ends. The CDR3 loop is CASSQDWGTGYGYTF. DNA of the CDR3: TGCGCCAGCAGCCAAGATTGGGGGACTGGCTATGGCTACACCTTC.

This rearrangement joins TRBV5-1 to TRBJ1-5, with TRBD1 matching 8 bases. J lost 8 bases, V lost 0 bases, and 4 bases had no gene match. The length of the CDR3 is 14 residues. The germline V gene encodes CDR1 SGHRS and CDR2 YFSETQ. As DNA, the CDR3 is TGCGCCAGCAGCTTGGGGACAGGGAATGAGCCCCAGCATTTT. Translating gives CASSLGTGNEPQHF.

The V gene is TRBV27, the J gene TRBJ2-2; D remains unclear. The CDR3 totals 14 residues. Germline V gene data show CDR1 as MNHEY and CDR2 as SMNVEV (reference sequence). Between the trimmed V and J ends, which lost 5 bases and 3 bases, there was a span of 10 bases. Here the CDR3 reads CASSLISDTGELFF. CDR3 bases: TGTGCCAGCAGTCTTATCTCTGACACCGGGGAGCTGTTTTTT.

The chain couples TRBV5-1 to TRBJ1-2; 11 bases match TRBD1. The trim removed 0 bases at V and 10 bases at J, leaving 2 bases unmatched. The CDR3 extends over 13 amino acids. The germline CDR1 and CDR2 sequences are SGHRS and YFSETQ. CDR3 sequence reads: CASSLGDRGDYTF. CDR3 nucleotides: TGCGCCAGCAGCTTGGGGGACAGGGGGGACTACACCTTC.

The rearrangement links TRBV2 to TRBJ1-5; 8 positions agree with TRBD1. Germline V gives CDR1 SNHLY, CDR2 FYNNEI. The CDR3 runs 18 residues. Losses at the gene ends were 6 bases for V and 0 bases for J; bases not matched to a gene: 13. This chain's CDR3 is CASSRTGGAQVSNQPQHF. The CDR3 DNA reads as TGTGCCAGCAGCCGAACAGGGGGGGCCCAGGTTAGCAATCAGCCCCAGCATTTT.

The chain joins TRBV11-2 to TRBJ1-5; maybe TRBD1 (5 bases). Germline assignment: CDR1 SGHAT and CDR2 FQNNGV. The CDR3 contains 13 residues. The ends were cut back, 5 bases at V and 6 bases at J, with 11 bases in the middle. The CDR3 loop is CASSPGGSQPQHF. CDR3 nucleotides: TGTGCCAGCAGCCCGGGGGGGAGTCAGCCCCAGCATTTT.

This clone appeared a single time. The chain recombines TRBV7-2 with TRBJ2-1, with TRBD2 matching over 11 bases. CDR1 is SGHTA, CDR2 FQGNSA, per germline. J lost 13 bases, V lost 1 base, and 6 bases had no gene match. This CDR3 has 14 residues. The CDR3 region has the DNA TGTGCCAGCAGCTTAGATTCTAGCGGGAGGCACCAGTTCTTC. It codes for CASSLDSSGRHQFF. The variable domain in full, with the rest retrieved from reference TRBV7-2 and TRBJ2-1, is GAGVSQSPSNKVTEKGKDVELRCDPISGHTALYWYRQSLGQGLEFLIYFQGNSAPDKSGLPSDRFSAERTGGSVSTLTIQRTQQEDSAVYLCASSLDSSGRHQFFGPGTRLTVL.

CDR3 residues: CASSVVLGQGGEQFF. The DNA for the CDR3 is TGTGCCAGCAGCGTAGTTTTGGGACAGGGGGGCGAGCAGTTCTTC. The gene calls are TRBV9 and TRBJ2-1; 11 nucleotides match TRBD1. Trimming at V came to 0 bases and at J to 10 bases, leaving 6 bases not matched to a gene. Germline V CDR1 and CDR2: SGDLS, YYNGEE. This CDR3 comprises 15 residues.